Shown below are 18 T cell receptor beta chains from a single sample sequenced in a study of blood T cell repertoires in COVID-19. Measured with immunoSEQ multiplex PCR; TCRdb has only the in-frame clones, and not every one. In the table there are about 270,000 clones, about 91% of which are singletons. The sequenced sample was PBMCs or T cells enriched from blood (not recorded which). These receptors were obtained from a man aged 40-55 years who had been exposed to COVID-19.

This chain links TRBV20-1 with TRBJ2-1; D gene unclear. The length of the CDR3 is 12 residues. CDR1 is DFQATT, CDR2 SNEGSKA, per germline (reference sequence). V gave up 3 bases and J gave up 3 bases, with 6 bases separating them. The CDR3 region is CSASDVYNEQFF. The CDR3, as DNA: TGCAGTGCTAGTGACGTCTACAATGAGCAGTTCTTC.

The CDR3 nucleotides read TGTGCTAGTGGCTTCCCTTCCGGGACAGTTAACACTGAAGCTTTCTTT. Translated: CASGFPSGTVNTEAFF. This rearrangement joins TRBV12-5 to TRBJ1-1; 7 bases are shared with TRBD1. CDR1 is LGHNT, CDR2 FRNRAP, per germline. V was pared by 6 bases and J by 2 bases, with 12 bases of the junction left unmatched. The CDR3 is 16 residues long.

The rearrangement joins TRBV5-1 to TRBJ1-2; 9 bases line up with TRBD1. The CDR3 is 18 amino acids. Trimming removed 6 bases from V and 4 bases from J; junction bases left unmatched: 19. Germline values: CDR1 SGHRS, CDR2 YFSETQ. This chain's CDR3 is CASTLTGTGRRYGYGYTF. CDR3 DNA sequence: TGCGCCAGCACCCTGACCGGGACAGGGAGGAGGTACGGCTATGGCTACACCTTC. Filled out from reference TRBV5-1 and TRBJ1-2, the complete variable domain reads KAGVTQTPRYLIKTRGQQVTLSCSPISGHRSVSWYQQTPGQGLQFLFEYFSETQRNKGNFPGRFSGRQFSNSRSEMNVSTLELGDSALYLCASTLTGTGRRYGYGYTFGSGTRLTVV.

V usage is TRBV3-1 (or the pseudogene TRBV3-2) and J usage is TRBJ1-1; TRBD1 agrees at 7 bases. The CDR3 extends over 12 amino acids. The V gene's germline CDR1 is LGHDT and CDR2 YNNKEL (reference sequence). The J segment lost 7 bases and the V segment lost 3 bases, leaving 2 bases of the junction unmatched. CDR3 DNA sequence: TGTGCCAGCAGCCAGGGGACAGATGAAGCTTTCTTT. Its translation: CASSQGTDEAFF.

The chain joins TRBV27 to TRBJ1-1, with D unclear. Trimming left V 0 bases short and J 5 bases short, with 10 bases between. The germline CDR1 and CDR2 sequences are MNHEY and SMNVEV (reference sequence). CDR3 length: 14 residues. This CDR3 reads CASSLSLGSTEAFF. The CDR3 bases are TGTGCCAGCAGTTTATCCCTGGGCTCGACTGAAGCTTTCTTT.

This clone was found once. V is TRBV28 and J is TRBJ1-2, with D possibly TRBD1 on 5 matching bases. Germline-derived CDR1 and CDR2 are MDHEN and SYDVKM. The CDR3 runs 13 residues. The germline V and J ends were trimmed by 5 bases and 4 bases, with 11 bases remaining between them. The CDR3 region has the DNA TGTGCCAGCAGTCTAACAGGCTTCTATGGCTACACCTTC. Translated: CASSLTGFYGYTF.

The chain recombines TRBV10-2 with TRBJ1-4; 9 bases are a match to TRBD1. Germline trimming cut 10 bases from V and 8 bases from J; bases unmatched to any gene: 8. This CDR3 contains 13 residues. Per the germline V gene, CDR1 is WSHSY and CDR2 is SAAADI. The CDR3: CATMTGGEEKLFF. The CDR3 DNA is TGCGCCACCATGACAGGGGGGGAGGAAAAACTGTTTTTT.

The genes are TRBV5-1 and TRBJ1-1; possible D gene TRBD1, 6 bases. V dropped 5 bases and J dropped 0 bases, with 11 bases sitting between them. The CDR3 has 14 residues. In germline, CDR1 is SGHRS, CDR2 YFSETQ. CDR3 nucleotides: TGCGCCAGCAGTCTTGGACAGATGAACACTGAAGCTTTCTTT. Encoded protein: CASSLGQMNTEAFF.

The chain couples TRBV5-5 to TRBJ2-3; 7 bases are a match to TRBD2. The CDR3 totals 16 residues. V shed 7 bases, J shed 0 bases, and the junction held 11 bases outside the gene matches. CDR1 is SGHKS, CDR2 YYEKEE, per germline (reference sequence). The CDR3 region has the DNA TGTGCCAGCCCACCACCGGGGGGTCCGAGCACAGATACGCAGTATTTT. Translated, it gives CASPPPGGPSTDTQYF.

This clone has just a few counts. The chain has TRBV11-3 and TRBJ2-1; 8 bases map to TRBD2. Looked up from germline, CDR1 is SGHNT and CDR2 is YENEEA. CDR3 length equals 17 residues. Trimming removed 2 bases from V and 5 bases from J; junction bases left unmatched: 11. CDR3 loop: CASSLYFIAGRNNEQFF. For the CDR3, the DNA is TGTGCCAGCAGCTTATACTTCATAGCGGGGCGAAACAATGAGCAGTTCTTC. Looking up the rest from reference TRBV11-3 and TRBJ2-1 gives the full variable domain: EAGVVQSPRYKIIEKKQPVAFWCNPISGHNTLYWYLQNLGQGPELLIRYENEEAVDDSQLPKDRFSAERLKGVDSTLKIQPAELGDSAVYLCASSLYFIAGRNNEQFFGPGTRLTVL.

V and J are TRBV18 and TRBJ2-7, with 14 bases fitting TRBD2. CDR1 KGHSH and CDR2 LQKENI come from the germline V gene. The length of the CDR3 is 16 residues. Germline trimming cut 3 bases from V and 6 bases from J; bases unmatched to any gene: 7. The chain's CDR3 is CASSPGTSGSLGEQYF. CDR3 nucleotides: TGTGCCAGCTCACCCGGGACTAGCGGGAGTTTGGGCGAGCAGTACTTC.

The chain joins TRBV30 to TRBJ1-2; D gene unclear. The CDR3 spans 14 residues. The V gene's germline CDR1 is GTSNPN and CDR2 SVGIG (reference sequence). V shed 0 bases and J shed 3 bases, with 11 bases lying between them. CDR3 DNA sequence: TGTGCCTGGAGTGTACGAACAGCTTACTATGGCTACACCTTC. Translating it yields CAWSVRTAYYGYTF.

This chain connects TRBV23-1 to TRBJ2-7; 7 positions match TRBD1. TRBV23-1 belongs to the ORF category, with a function that is uncertain. V lost 8 bases, J lost 1 base, and 5 bases stayed unmatched. CDR3 length: 13 residues. CDR3 loop: CASDQGQSYEQYF. CDR3 in DNA: TGCGCCAGCGATCAGGGACAGTCCTACGAGCAGTACTTC.

V gene TRBV6-1 combines with J gene TRBJ1-5; TRBD1 is a possible D gene (5 bases). Germline-derived CDR1 and CDR2 are MNHNS and SASEGT. Trimming removed 3 bases at V and 4 bases at J, with 7 bases between. The CDR3 contains 13 residues. The CDR3 region is CASSDRENQPQHF. The CDR3 DNA reads TGTGCCAGCAGTGACAGGGAAAATCAGCCCCAGCATTTT.

This chain's CDR3 is CASSRGTSGLGELFF. The DNA of the CDR3 is TGTGCCAGCAGCCGGGGGACTAGCGGGCTCGGGGAGCTGTTTTTT. V is TRBV14 and J is TRBJ2-2; 12 positions match TRBD2. This CDR3 comprises 15 residues. Germline V gene data show CDR1 as SGHDN and CDR2 as FVKESK. J lost 7 bases, V lost 4 bases, and 4 bases had no gene match.

The V call is TRBV6-1, the J call TRBJ1-2; TRBD1 is a possible D gene (5 bases). This CDR3 has 15 residues. Germline V CDR1 and CDR2: MNHNS, SASEGT. V lost 1 base and J 6 bases, leaving 15 bases between the germline ends. The CDR3 nucleotides are TGTGCCAGCAGTGAAGACGTCAGGGTAGTCCATGGCTACACCTTC. Amino acids: CASSEDVRVVHGYTF.

V is TRBV10-1 and J is TRBJ2-1, with 8 bases lining up with TRBD2. The V and J ends lost 8 bases and 4 bases, in that order; junction bases with no gene match: 4. The CDR3 has 13 amino acids. Germline-derived CDR1 and CDR2 are WNHNN and SYGVQD (reference sequence). The CDR3 DNA is TGCGCCAGCGGAGGACTAGCATACAATGAGCAGTTCTTC. It is translated as CASGGLAYNEQFF.

This chain uses TRBV30 with TRBJ1-2; D not resolved. From germline, CDR1 is GTSNPN and CDR2 SVGIG (reference sequence). Between the trimmed V and J ends, which lost 3 bases and 0 bases, there was a span of 8 bases. This CDR3 region has 13 residues. DNA of the CDR3: TGTGCCTGGAGCCCAGACTCTAACTATGGCTACACCTTC. Protein: CAWSPDSNYGYTF. Supplemented by reference TRBV30 and TRBJ1-2, the full variable domain reads SQTIHQWPATLVQPVGSPLSLECTVEGTSNPNLYWYRQAAGRGLQLLFYSVGIGQISSEVPQNLSASRPQDRQFILSSKKLLLSDSGFYLCAWSPDSNYGYTFGSGTRLTVV.